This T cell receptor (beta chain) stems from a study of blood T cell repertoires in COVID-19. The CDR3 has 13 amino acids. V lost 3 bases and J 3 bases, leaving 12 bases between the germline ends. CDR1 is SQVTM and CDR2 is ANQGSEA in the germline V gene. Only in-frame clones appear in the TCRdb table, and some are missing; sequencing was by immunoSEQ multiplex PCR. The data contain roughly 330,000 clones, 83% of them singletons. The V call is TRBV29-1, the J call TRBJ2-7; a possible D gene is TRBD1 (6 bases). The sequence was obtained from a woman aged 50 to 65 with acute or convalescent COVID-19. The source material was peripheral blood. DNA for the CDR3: TGCAGCGTTGAGGGGACAAGGGACTACGAGCAGTACTTC. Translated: CSVEGTRDYEQYF.